This record covers a single TCR beta chain. In its sample, this clonotype was seen many times. Its antigen is unknown. There are no base qualities to consult, and no much larger clone falls within one base. Per the publication, the treatment or condition label means: allogeneic hematopoietic cell transplantation with graft depleted of TCRalphabeta T cells and CD19 B cells. TCRalphabeta/CD19-depleted allogeneic hematopoietic cell grafts were given to the transplant recipients, all of whom were children. The method behind the library was PCR. TCRdb records Illumina HiSeq 2500 as the sequencer. Molecular barcoding was employed in the preparation of TCR libraries, with unique molecular identifiers being used to normalize TCRbeta repertoire quantification. TCRdb reran the public reads through fastp at Q25 and MiXCR, keeping productive beta chains. For every CDR3 protein sequence, its rows merge into one entry that carries the most common genes and DNA. The table for this sample lists about 350,000 distinct CDR3 sequences; 15% to 20% of them were counted only once. The ten largest clones capture roughly 40% of the sample.

The sample originates from a study of T-cell reconstitution after alpha-beta-depleted transplantation in children (TCRdb year 2016). Background for the entire study: Using TCR repertoire profiling, the study quantitatively followed how T-cell immune reconstitution unfolded in children after TCRalphabeta/CD19-depleted allogeneic hematopoietic cell transplantation.

Summary of the overall study and its limitations: The apparently early recovery of alphabetaT-cell counts about two months after transplant reportedly depended on only several hundred rapidly expanded clones that came from non-depleted graft cells. In some patients, the high TCRbeta diversity seen at day 60 was put down to recipient T cells and intrathymic progenitors that had survived conditioning. Hyperexpanded clone frequencies declined over subsequent months; after one year, T-cell counts and TCRbeta diversity were mostly attributed to newly produced T cells.

This sequence was found in a male patient between 2 and 10 years old who had a stem cell transplant for acute lymphoblastic leukemia, so the T cells may come from the graft donor. The source was PBMCs, mostly from graft donor cells, collected 360 days after TCRalphabeta/CD19-depleted stem cell transplant.

At the DNA level, the sequence is TGTGCCATCAGTGAGTCTTGGGAGCGGGGACAAGAGACCCAGTACTTC. It translates as CAISESWERGQETQYF. The chain uses TRBV10-3 and TRBJ2-5, and TRBD2 matches 7 of the central bases. Taken from cysteine to phenylalanine, the CDR3 has 16 residues. Of all the DNA, just the CDR3 is kept, 48 bases in frame from base 1. The germline V gene specifies ENHRY as CDR1 and SYGVKD as CDR2. The germline V and J ends show losses of 0 bases and 2 bases respectively, and no gene match explains 6 bases of the junction.